This T cell receptor (beta chain) is from a study of Ad26.COV2.S vaccination and SARS-CoV-2 variants. The assay was immunoSEQ multiplex PCR, and TCRdb's table has in-frame clones only and misses some. The sample lists some 270,000 clones, around 88% occurring once. This CDR3 region has 16 residues. From germline, CDR1 is ENHRY and CDR2 SYGVKD. V lost 3 bases and J lost 4; bases outside the gene matches: 4. Treatment specified: 15 to 20 received Ad26.COV2.S at low or high dose, single or two shots; about five received placebo; per-sample allocation not given. Samples were taken on day 63 after the first vaccine or placebo injection.

The clonotype was recovered from a person aged 18-65 years who received the Ad26.COV2.S COVID-19 vaccine or a placebo. This chain uses TRBV10-3 with TRBJ2-1; 12 nucleotides line up with TRBD2. Specimen: peripheral blood, collected in a trial of Ad26.COV2.S vaccine versus placebo. Here the CDR3 reads CAISDQTSGGYNEQFF. CDR3 bases: TGTGCCATCAGTGATCAGACTAGCGGGGGATACAATGAGCAGTTCTTC.